This T cell receptor (beta chain) was recorded in a study of blood T cell repertoires in COVID-19. At the level of the study: Samples representing acute and convalescent COVID-19 were sourced from the United States, Italy and Spain. T cells, B-cell-depleted T cells, or PBMCs supplied cDNA or gDNA.

The CDR3 sequence is 15 residues long. Germline V lookup: CDR1 MNHEY, CDR2 SVGAGI. The V and J ends lost 11 bases and 1 base respectively, with 19 bases between them. Per the authors' pipeline: By means of reference gene primer amplification, nucleated cell counts were estimated. Using immunoSEQ multiplex PCR, the repertoire was profiled, and TCRdb retains in-frame clones only, with some absent. That table is the source of V, J and clone size, and D and trimming were worked out from the DNA. Among roughly 100,000 clones listed, around 81% were seen once. Sequencing was carried out using peripheral blood. This clonotype was obtained from a man aged 80 or over with acute or convalescent COVID-19. J is TRBJ2-3 and V is TRBV6-5, with TRBD2 as a possible D gene (7 bases). The CDR3 DNA is TGTGCCGAGGGGGGGCGCAATATCGGCACAGATACGCAGTATTTT. Translated: CAEGGRNIGTDTQYF.